This is a list of T cell receptor beta chains from one sample in a study of T cell responses to AZD1222 COVID-19 vaccine. Generated by immunoSEQ multiplex PCR, the TCRdb table keeps only in-frame clones and is missing some. The data show some 69,000 clones, over 75% seen once. The source was peripheral blood, collected on day 0 of AZD1222 vaccination. Receptor source: an adult in good health. The conserved cysteine and the conserved F or W are not part of the CDR3 here. Clone size appears in some rows only: once, few, many, or a class for an expanded clone.

TRBV6-5 | . | ASSGSLLYGYT
TRBV30 | . | AWNGAVMGVEQY
TRBV28 | . | ATGGTLARGYT
TRBV6-5 | . | ASSRSANEQF
TRBV4-1 | . | ASSQTSTGANYGYT
TRBV5-5 | . | ASSLAGNSGNTIY
TRBV9 | . | ASSTWTGAETQY
TRBV9 | . | ASSPREGYYNEQF
TRBV10-2 | . | ATQGYNEKLF
TRBV6-5 | . | ASSYSNDRGEGTQY
TRBV2 | few | ATHTQGGEAF
TRBV5-1 | few | ASSTGNTYEQY
TRBV25-1 | . | ASTETGVFRDTQY
TRBV27 | . | ASSFSDRAAYGYT
TRBV28 | . | ASIYGTGVYEQY
TRBV6-5 | . | ASSPQGRTEAF
TRBV28 | . | ATTAVRETQY
TRBV11-3 | once | ASSRGLYESGDTQY
TRBV29-1 | . | SVEVGTGLNEKLF
TRBV7-6 | . | ASSLVHSNTGELF
TRBV28 | . | ASSLTGGGYT
TRBV6-5 | . | ASSPPAGPNQPQH
TRBV7-7 | . | ASSPGGLAGGREQF
TRBV7-2 | . | ASSGTSGTQY
TRBV28 | . | ASLRVGQPQH
TRBV27 | . | ASRPTGAGEKGYT
TRBV25-1 | . | ASRIIQGAGNTIY
TRBV10-3 | . | AISLKPGGRMNTEAF
TRBV10-3 | . | AISESRTTYEQF
TRBV24-1 | . | ATGQAGGDYGYT
TRBV4-1 | once | ASSQAWRGRTEAF
TRBV27 | . | ASSLRLGRAYGYT
TRBV3-1/TRBV3-2 | . | ASSLPNINEQF
TRBV11-3 | . | ASSLDSLDYEQY
TRBV6-1 | . | ASSEHGNNSPLH
TRBV6-1 | . | ASSEEGLNTEAF
TRBV15 | . | ATSPQGVSYEQY
TRBV6-5 | . | ASSWGLLEETQY
TRBV27 | . | ASSTIGQGKTQY
TRBV27 | . | ASGGTGGGSNQPQH
TRBV5-1 | . | ASSWGQGIITGELF
TRBV3-1/TRBV3-2 | . | ASSATKPGLRTDTQY
TRBV6-6 | . | ASSQPPGEPQH
TRBV4-2 | . | ASLQGARGTEAF
TRBV19 | few | ASSISGRESPLH
TRBV28 | once | ASSEGAYGYT
TRBV28 | . | ASSFRGSSYEQY
TRBV19 | . | ASSTGPHSGNTIY
TRBV2 | . | ASRPDQGEQY
TRBV2 | once | ASSEPNSRAEAF
TRBV6-5 | . | ASSYSILRAAGELF
TRBV9 | . | ASSGTNQGQTEAF
TRBV11-3 | . | ASSLVAGITGELF